The 10 T cell receptor beta chains below were found in one sample sequenced in a study of OX40 agonist ivuxolimab in advanced cancers. Some clones are missing from TCRdb's copy, which holds only in-frame ones; the method was immunoSEQ multiplex PCR. The data show 60,000 to 90,000 clones, less than 90% seen once. This material consisted of CD4+ or CD8+ T cells sorted from blood, taken in a trial of the OX40 agonist ivuxolimab. These receptors originate from an adult with an advanced solid tumor such as melanoma, head and neck, liver or kidney cancer.

This clone appeared a single time. V usage is TRBV30 and J usage is TRBJ1-1; D unresolved. Trimming removed 4 bases from V and 4 bases from J, with 13 bases in between. CDR3 size: 13 residues. The germline CDR1 and CDR2 sequences are GTSNPN and SVGIG (reference sequence). The CDR3 DNA reads TGTGCCTGGAATAGGGTAAGCCTCACTGAAGCTTTCTTT. Its protein is CAWNRVSLTEAFF.

V gene TRBV28 combines with J gene TRBJ2-2, with 7 bases fitting TRBD1. The junction had 12 bases not matched to a gene; V was cut back by 5 bases and J by 6 bases. CDR3 length: 16 amino acids. Germline V gene sequence: CDR1 MDHEN, CDR2 SYDVKM. The CDR3 bases are TGTGCCAGCAGTCAAAACAGGGGAAATTGGGCCGGGGAGCTGTTTTTT. Translation: CASSQNRGNWAGELFF.

V usage is TRBV11-3 and J usage is TRBJ2-3; no firm D call. Germline CDR1 and CDR2: SGHNT and YENEEA. The CDR3 contains 14 residues. Between the trimmed V and J ends, which lost 1 base and 0 bases, there was a span of 5 bases. CDR3 residues: CASSLGSSTDTQYF. DNA of the CDR3: TGTGCCAGCAGCTTAGGCTCTAGCACAGATACGCAGTATTTT.

DNA for the CDR3: TGTGCCAGCAGCTTAATTCAGGCCTCGGATACGCAGTATTTT. This codes for CASSLIQASDTQYF. This sequence joins TRBV7-2 and TRBJ2-3; D unclear. This CDR3 has 14 residues. Trimming shortened V by 2 bases and J by 6 bases, and 12 bases separated the two germline ends. Germline loops: CDR1 SGHTA, CDR2 FQGNSA.

The chain combines TRBV7-2 with TRBJ1-1; D might be TRBD1 (5 bases). This CDR3 has 13 residues. V lost 5 bases, J lost 5 bases, and 12 bases lay in between. The germline gives CDR1 SGHTA, CDR2 FQGNSA. CDR3 sequence: CASSEGAFTEAFF. Here the CDR3 DNA reads TGTGCCAGCAGCGAAGGGGCCTTTACTGAAGCTTTCTTT.

This CDR3 is CASSLTGGGYNEQFF. The CDR3, as DNA: TGTGCCAGCAGCTTGACGGGGGGAGGGTACAATGAGCAGTTCTTC. The chain is built from TRBV5-4 and TRBJ2-1; TRBD2 agrees at 7 bases. J was trimmed by 4 bases and V by 1 base; bases with no gene match: 5. CDR1 is SGHNT and CDR2 is YYREEE in the germline V gene (reference sequence). The CDR3 runs 15 residues.

This clone was seen a few times. This rearrangement joins TRBV4-2 to TRBJ1-1; D is possibly TRBD1 (6 bases). The CDR3 sequence is 16 residues long. V was trimmed by 0 bases and J by 0 bases, leaving 11 bases between them. Germline CDR1 and CDR2: LGHNA and YNFKEQ. CDR3 loop: CASSQEVRGVNTEAFF. In DNA form, the CDR3 reads TGTGCCAGCAGCCAAGAGGTAAGGGGGGTGAACACTGAAGCTTTCTTT.

This chain connects TRBV4-1 to TRBJ2-7; tentative D call: TRBD2 (6 bases). V lost 5 bases and J 2 bases, leaving 16 bases between the germline ends. The CDR3 has 15 residues. Germline V CDR1 and CDR2: MGHRA, YSYEKL. CDR3 in DNA: TGCGCCAGCAGCTCGGGACTGGCCGTGGCCTACGAGCAGTACTTC. It yields the protein CASSSGLAVAYEQYF.

The chain carries TRBV28 and TRBJ1-1, with D unresolved. This CDR3 comprises 15 residues. Per germline, CDR1 MDHEN and CDR2 SYDVKM. V was shortened by 5 bases and J by 0 bases, with 13 bases between the two germline ends. CDR3 sequence (DNA): TGTGCCAGCAGTCTACCGAGGGTGATGAACACTGAAGCTTTCTTT. Protein sequence: CASSLPRVMNTEAFF.

V is TRBV6-6 and J is TRBJ2-5; 7 bases match TRBD1. The V gene end was trimmed by 5 bases and the J gene end by 6 bases; junction bases not matched to a gene: 6. The length of the CDR3 is 13 residues. Germline CDR1 is MNHNY and CDR2 is SVGAGI (reference sequence). CDR3 coding DNA: TGTGCCAGCAGTGGAACAGGGGCTCAGACCCAGTACTTC. Translated, it gives CASSGTGAQTQYF.